This TCR beta chain was sequenced during a study of CD8+ T cells in alopecia areata. As for the study in general: Oral tofacitinib (5 to 10 mg twice daily) was administered to treated patients. Treatment ran 6 to 18 months, with 6 months of follow-up afterward. Findings of the study overall: More clonal than normal scalp was lesional scalp, particularly alopecia totalis/universalis.

Germline V gives CDR1 SGHVS, CDR2 FQNEAQ. This CDR3 has 13 residues. V was pared by 5 bases and J by 8 bases, with 13 bases between. Details on this clone: Antigen specificity is unknown.

Sequencing templates came from extracted RNA that was reverse transcribed into cDNA. TCRdb's table, derived via immunoSEQ multiplex PCR, lists solely in-frame clones and lacks some. The sample yields roughly 4,000 clones, 69% seen once. Treatment defined: oral pan-JAK inhibitor, 5-10 mg twice daily. Collection of lesional scalp punch biopsies and peripheral blood was performed in alopecia areata patients. This clonotype was sampled from a human donor with alopecia areata. The chain employs TRBV7-8 and TRBJ2-1, with D perhaps matching TRBD2 (5 bases). This material consisted of skin, taken at week 24, from a patient treated with tofacitinib. Here the CDR3 reads CASSPEGVDEQFF. As DNA, the CDR3 is TGTGCCAGCAGCCCAGAGGGCGTCGATGAGCAGTTCTTC. The full variable domain, its missing parts supplied by reference TRBV7-8 and TRBJ2-1, is GAGVSQSPRYKVAKRGQDVALRCDPISGHVSLFWYQQALGQGPEFLTYFQNEAQLDKSGLPSDRFFAERPEGSVSTLKIQRTQQEDSAVYLCASSPEGVDEQFFGPGTRLTVL.